This T cell receptor (beta chain) was sequenced in a study of shared clonotypes between healthy human individuals. Study-level results: For naive CD4 cells, 5% to 6.5% of clonotypes were shared across a few donors.

CDR1 SGHDT and CDR2 YYEEEE come from the germline V gene. Trimming shortened V by 3 bases and J by 11 bases, and 17 bases separated the two germline ends. The CDR3 length is 14 residues. In the original workflow: Filtering of immunoSEQ junctional sequences could not match full-length read filtering. Measured with immunoSEQ multiplex PCR; TCRdb has only the in-frame clones, and not every one. V, J and clone size reflect that table, while D and trimming were determined from the DNA. Of 550,000 to 800,000 clones in the sample, approximately 79% were seen once. Concerning this clone: Its matching antigen is unknown.

The V and J genes are TRBV5-6 and TRBJ1-4; D remains unclear. Sequenced input: memory CD4+ T cells sorted from blood. Subset denoted: CD45RA-negative fraction. This receptor was identified in a woman aged 25-40 years in good health. The CDR3 spells CASSSREVSDKLFF. Written as DNA, the CDR3 is TGTGCCAGCAGCTCCCGGGAGGTTTCGGACAAACTGTTTTTT. Full variable domain (rest looked up from reference TRBV5-6 and TRBJ1-4): DAGVTQSPTHLIKTRGQQVTLRCSPKSGHDTVSWYQQALGQGPQFIFQYYEEEERQRGNFPDRFSGHQFPNYSSELNVNALLLGDSALYLCASSSREVSDKLFFGSGTQLSVL.